The sequence of this T cell receptor beta chain was determined in a study of blood T cell repertoires in COVID-19. The CDR3 spans 16 residues. The V gene end was trimmed by 0 bases and the J gene end by 4 bases; junction bases not matched to a gene: 3. Germline CDR1 LGHNA, CDR2 YNFKEQ. Libraries were prepared by immunoSEQ multiplex PCR; TCRdb keeps only in-frame clonotypes and omits some of them. The table has 130,000 to 150,000 clones, around 80% seen once. This receptor was taken from a man in his sixties with active or convalescent COVID-19. V usage is TRBV4-2 and J usage is TRBJ2-5; 12 bases are shared with TRBD2. The sequenced material came from peripheral blood. The chain's CDR3 is CASSQDPGLAGETQYF. CDR3 in DNA: TGTGCCAGCAGCCAAGACCCGGGACTAGCGGGAGAGACCCAGTACTTC.